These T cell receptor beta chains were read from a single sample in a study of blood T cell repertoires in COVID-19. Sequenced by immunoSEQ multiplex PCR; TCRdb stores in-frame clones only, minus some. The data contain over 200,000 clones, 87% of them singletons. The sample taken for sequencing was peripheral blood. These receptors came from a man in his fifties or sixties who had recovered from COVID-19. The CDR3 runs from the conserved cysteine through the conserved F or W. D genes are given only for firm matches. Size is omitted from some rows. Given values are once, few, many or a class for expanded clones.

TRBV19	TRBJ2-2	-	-	CASSIRRQNTGELFF	TGTGCCAGTAGTATTAGGCGACAGAACACCGGGGAGCTGTTTTTT
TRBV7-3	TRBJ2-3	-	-	CASSERGTDTQYF	TGTGCCAGCAGCGAACGCGGCACAGATACGCAGTATTTT
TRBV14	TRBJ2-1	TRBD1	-	CASSQAGTGGYNEQFF	TGTGCCAGCAGTCAAGCCGGGACAGGGGGATACAATGAGCAGTTCTTC
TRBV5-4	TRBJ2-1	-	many	CASSPAGNEQFF	TGTGCCAGCAGCCCCGCAGGGAATGAGCAGTTCTTC
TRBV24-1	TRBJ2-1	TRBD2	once	CATSDFGLAGNEQFF	TGTGCCACCAGTGATTTTGGCCTAGCGGGGAATGAGCAGTTCTTC
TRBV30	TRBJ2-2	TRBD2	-	CAWSVKWALRLAGTGELFF	TGTGCCTGGAGTGTAAAATGGGCGCTGCGGCTAGCGGGGACCGGGGAGCTGTTTTTT
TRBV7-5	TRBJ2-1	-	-	CARSLGASRTYNEQFF	TGTGCCAGAAGCTTAGGGGCTAGCCGAACCTACAATGAGCAGTTCTTC
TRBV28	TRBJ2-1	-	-	CASSPAGQSSYNEQFF	TGTGCCAGCAGTCCGGCGGGACAGAGCTCCTACAATGAGCAGTTCTTC
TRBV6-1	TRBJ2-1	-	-	CASSETPSAGQFF	TGTGCCAGCAGTGAGACCCCTTCGGCGGGGCAGTTCTTC
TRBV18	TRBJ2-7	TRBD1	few	CASSPGQGTYEQYF	TGTGCCAGCTCACCGGGACAGGGAACCTACGAGCAGTACTTC
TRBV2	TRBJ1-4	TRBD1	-	CASSDLGTGGEKLFF	TGTGCCAGCAGTGACCTCGGGACAGGGGGCGAAAAACTGTTTTTT